Listed below are T cell receptor beta chains from one sample, sequenced in a study of shared clonotypes between healthy human individuals. This table comes from immunoSEQ multiplex PCR, and its TCRdb copy is limited to in-frame clones, with some not included. Among 1,500,000 or so clones, 98% to 99% were seen once, and the ten largest hold 0.36%. The sequencing input was naive CD4+ T cells sorted from blood. These TCRs come from a man aged 25 to 45 in good health. The CDR3 runs from the conserved cysteine through the conserved F or W. Fields, in order: D gene, clone size, J gene, V gene, CDR3 length, CDR3 protein, CDR3 DNA. A D gene is named only where the DNA matches it firmly. Clone size is stated in some rows and not others, as once, few, many or a class when expanded.

>NA|NA|TRBJ1-1|TRBV2|14
CASRPTGAPPEAFF
TGTGCCAGCAGACCGACAGGAGCTCCCCCTGAAGCTTTCTTT
>NA|once|TRBJ2-7|TRBV11-2|13
CASSLNGFSEQYF
TGTGCCAGCAGCTTAAATGGATTTAGCGAGCAGTACTTC
>TRBD1|NA|TRBJ2-1|TRBV2|15
CASSADRAGHNEQFF
TGTGCCAGCAGTGCCGACAGGGCTGGCCACAATGAGCAGTTCTTC
>NA|NA|TRBJ2-7|TRBV19|12
CATRARIHEQYF
TGTGCCACCCGAGCTAGGATCCACGAGCAGTACTTC
>TRBD1|NA|TRBJ1-2|TRBV6-5|15
CASRIGTGIFGGYTF
TGTGCCAGCAGAATCGGGACAGGGATTTTCGGTGGCTACACCTTC
>NA|NA|TRBJ2-1|TRBV2|15
CASSEGVQAYNEQFF
TGTGCCAGCAGTGAAGGTGTACAGGCCTACAATGAGCAGTTCTTC
>NA|NA|TRBJ2-5|TRBV2|14
CASSEGRYQETQYF
TGTGCCAGCAGTGAAGGCCGGTACCAAGAGACCCAGTACTTC
>NA|NA|TRBJ2-1|TRBV19|11
CASAKSSEQFF
TGTGCCAGTGCGAAAAGTTCTGAGCAGTTCTTC
>NA|NA|TRBJ2-4|TRBV28|13
CASSGQFLNIQYF
TGTGCCAGCAGTGGACAGTTCCTAAACATTCAGTACTTC
>NA|NA|TRBJ1-1|TRBV9|13
CASSVAINTEAFF
TGTGCCAGCAGCGTAGCAATCAACACTGAAGCTTTCTTT
>TRBD2|NA|TRBJ2-5|TRBV10-2|13
CASRTSGSEAQYF
TGCGCCAGCAGGACTAGCGGGAGTGAGGCCCAGTACTTC
>NA|NA|TRBJ2-7|TRBV6-5|14
CASRKTSPRHEQYF
TGTGCCAGCAGGAAGACATCCCCGAGACACGAGCAGTACTTC
>TRBD1|NA|TRBJ2-7|TRBV28|15
CASSLGGQGTHEQYF
TGTGCCAGCAGTTTAGGGGGACAGGGGACCCACGAGCAGTACTTC
>NA|NA|TRBJ1-5|TRBV19|15
CASSIGQGGNQPQHF
TGTGCCAGTAGTATCGGGCAGGGCGGCAATCAGCCCCAGCATTTT
>NA|NA|TRBJ1-5|TRBV2|14
CASKTGEGNQPQHF
TGTGCCAGTAAGACTGGTGAGGGCAATCAGCCCCAGCATTTT
>TRBD1|NA|TRBJ2-2|TRBV5-6|17
CASSRPTGVRATGELFF
TGTGCCAGCAGCCGACCCACAGGGGTCCGTGCCACCGGGGAGCTGTTTTTT
>NA|NA|TRBJ1-2|TRBV6-1|15
CASRDLMTNLYGYTF
TGTGCCAGCAGAGATTTAATGACAAATCTCTATGGCTACACCTTC
>NA|NA|TRBJ2-5|TRBV14|12
CASRSREETQYF
TGTGCCAGCAGAAGCCGGGAAGAGACCCAGTACTTC
>TRBD2|NA|TRBJ2-7|TRBV5-1|16
CASSLFSSGSSYEQYF
TGCGCCAGCAGCTTGTTTAGTAGCGGGAGCTCCTACGAGCAGTACTTC
>NA|NA|TRBJ2-1|TRBV11-3|13
CASSLEGRDEQFF
TGTGCCAGCAGCTTAGAGGGCCGGGATGAGCAGTTCTTC
>NA|NA|TRBJ2-1|TRBV2|15
CASDPGPTSYNEQFF
TGTGCCAGCGATCCGGGACCTACCTCCTACAATGAGCAGTTCTTC
>NA|NA|TRBJ2-7|TRBV7-7|13
CASSQGGDYEQYF
TGTGCTAGCAGCCAAGGAGGAGATTACGAGCAGTACTTC
>TRBD2|NA|TRBJ2-3|TRBV5-1|17
CASSLAPGAGVTDTQYF
TGCGCCAGCAGCTTGGCCCCGGGTGCGGGGGTCACAGATACGCAGTATTTT
>TRBD1|NA|TRBJ2-5|TRBV5-1|15
CASSLSRSGGETQYF
TGCGCCAGCAGCTTGAGTCGATCAGGGGGAGAGACCCAGTACTTC
>NA|NA|TRBJ2-5|TRBV25-1|13
CASALGSVETQYF
TGTGCCAGCGCCCTAGGGTCTGTGGAGACCCAGTACTTC
>TRBD1|NA|TRBJ1-1|TRBV11-2|16
CASSLRQGLMNTEAFF
TGTGCCAGCAGCTTACGACAGGGACTCATGAACACTGAAGCTTTCTTT
>NA|NA|TRBJ1-1|TRBV27|13
CASREGMNTEAFF
TGTGCCAGCAGGGAGGGGATGAACACTGAAGCTTTCTTT